This T cell receptor beta chain was identified in a study of shared clonotypes between healthy human individuals. TCRdb keeps only in-frame clones here, not all; method: immunoSEQ multiplex PCR. Here the sample spans millions of clones, roughly 93% being singletons. Notes on the study in general: Sampling covered nothing but blood. Tissue TCR repertoires likely differ from those found in blood.

The CDR3 loop spans 14 amino acids. V was clipped by 3 bases and J by 6 bases, with 15 bases between them. In germline, CDR1 is KGHSH, CDR2 LQKENI. Details on this clone: The antigen remains undetermined.

The chain links TRBV18 to TRBJ2-7, with D unresolved. The clonotype was recovered from a man aged 18-30 years in good health. Some clones in this sample may be carry-over from other donors' samples. Sequences were obtained from naive CD4+ T cells from PBMCs. Regarding subset: CD45RA+ positively selected. The CDR3 loop is CASSPDGWTVEQYF. The CDR3 DNA reads TGTGCCAGCTCACCCGACGGTTGGACGGTCGAGCAGTACTTC.